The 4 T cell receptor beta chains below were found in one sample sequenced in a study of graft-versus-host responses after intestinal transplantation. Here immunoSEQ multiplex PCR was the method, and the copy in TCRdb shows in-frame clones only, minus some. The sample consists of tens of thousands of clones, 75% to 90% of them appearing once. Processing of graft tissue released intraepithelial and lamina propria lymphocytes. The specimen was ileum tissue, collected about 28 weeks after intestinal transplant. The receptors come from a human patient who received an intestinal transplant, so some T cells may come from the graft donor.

For the CDR3, the DNA is TGTGCCAGCAGTCCAGGGTTGGGAAACACCATATATTTT. This encodes CASSPGLGNTIYF. The V and J genes are TRBV7-9 and TRBJ1-3; a possible D gene is TRBD1 (5 bases). V was clipped by 6 bases and J by 4 bases, with 10 bases between them. CDR1 is SEHNR, CDR2 FQNEAQ, per germline (reference sequence). The CDR3 runs to 13 residues.

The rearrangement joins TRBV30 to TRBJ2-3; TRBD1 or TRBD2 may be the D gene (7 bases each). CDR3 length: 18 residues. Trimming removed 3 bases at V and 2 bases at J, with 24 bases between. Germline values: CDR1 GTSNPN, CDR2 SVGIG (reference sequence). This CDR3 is CAWRGGWGRGGPTDTQYF. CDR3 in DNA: TGTGCCTGGAGGGGCGGTTGGGGCAGGGGGGGGCCCACAGATACGCAGTATTTT.

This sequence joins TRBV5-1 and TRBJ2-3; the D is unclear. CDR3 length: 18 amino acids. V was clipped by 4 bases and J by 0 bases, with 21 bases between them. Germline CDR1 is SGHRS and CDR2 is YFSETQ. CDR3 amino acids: CASSLLGSSTTSTDTQYF. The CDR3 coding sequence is TGCGCCAGCAGCCTGCTAGGATCTTCAACCACTAGCACAGATACGCAGTATTTT.

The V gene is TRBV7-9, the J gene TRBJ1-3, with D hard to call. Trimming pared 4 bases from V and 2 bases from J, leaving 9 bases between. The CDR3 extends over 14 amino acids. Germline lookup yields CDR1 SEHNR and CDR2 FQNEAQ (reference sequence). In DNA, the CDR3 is TGTGCCAGCAGCTCTCCTGGGGCTGGAAACACCATATATTTT. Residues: CASSSPGAGNTIYF.